Listed here are 21 T cell receptor beta chains from one sample, sequenced in a study of CD8+ T cells in alopecia areata. The treatment is: oral pan-JAK inhibitor, 5-10 mg twice daily. Isolated RNA was reverse transcribed into cDNA used as the sequencing template. The repertoire was sequenced with immunoSEQ multiplex PCR; TCRdb's copy has only in-frame clones and lacks some. This sample has roughly 100,000 clones, with approximately 84% found just once. Sequences were derived from CD8+ T cells sorted from blood, sampled between weeks 30 and 35, from a patient treated with tofacitinib. These TCRs come from a human donor with alopecia areata.

The J gene is TRBJ2-3, the V gene TRBV5-1, with D maybe TRBD2 (6 bases). This CDR3 region has 14 residues. Deletions cut 6 bases from V and 3 bases from J, with 14 bases between. From germline, CDR1 is SGHRS and CDR2 YFSETQ. CDR3 sequence: CASIQSGGTDTQYF. CDR3 DNA: TGCGCCAGCATCCAATCCGGGGGAACAGATACGCAGTATTTT.

J is TRBJ2-1 and V is TRBV5-4; D is unresolved. The ends were cut back, 0 bases at V and 4 bases at J, with 5 bases in the middle. The germline CDR1 and CDR2 sequences are SGHNT and YYREEE (reference sequence). The length of the CDR3 is 13 residues. CDR3 sequence (DNA): TGTGCCAGCAGCTTGGGAGGATACAATGAGCAGTTCTTC. This sequence encodes CASSLGGYNEQFF.

This clone was counted once. V is TRBV12-5 and J is TRBJ2-7; 9 bases line up with TRBD1. V lost 1 base to trimming and J lost 11 bases; unmatched junction nucleotides: 0. The CDR3 is 11 residues long. Germline CDR1 reads LGHNT; CDR2 reads FRNRAP. The CDR3 nucleotides are TGTGCTAGTGGTTTGGGACAGGGGGAGTACTTC. It translates to CASGLGQGEYF.

The V gene is TRBV4-1, the J gene TRBJ2-7; TRBD2 matches 13 bases. CDR3 size: 16 residues. V lost 1 base and J lost 2; bases outside the gene matches: 2. The germline V gene has CDR1 MGHRA and CDR2 YSYEKL. This CDR3 reads CASSQAGLAGAYEQYF. The CDR3 DNA is TGCGCCAGCAGCCAAGCTGGACTAGCGGGAGCCTACGAGCAGTACTTC.

The chain carries TRBV7-2 and TRBJ2-3; 7 bases match TRBD2. Germline CDR1 reads SGHTA; CDR2 reads FQGNSA. Trimming took 5 bases from V and 2 from J; bases not matched to a gene: 7. The length of the CDR3 is 15 residues. The CDR3, as DNA: TGTGCCAGCAGCCTAAGGGACTACTACACAGATACGCAGTATTTT. This translates into CASSLRDYYTDTQYF.

The V and J genes are TRBV7-6 and TRBJ1-5; tentative D call: TRBD1 (5 bases). Trimming removed 1 base at V and 12 bases at J, with 10 bases between. The CDR3 consists of 12 residues. Germline assignment: CDR1 SGHVS and CDR2 FNYEAQ. The CDR3 loop is CASSLEWGHQHF. CDR3 nucleotide sequence: TGTGCCAGCAGCTTAGAATGGGGCCACCAGCATTTT.

The chain couples TRBV27 to TRBJ2-2, with D perhaps assigned TRBD1 or TRBD2 (6 bases each). The V end was cut by 5 bases, the J end by 5 bases, with 18 bases between. The CDR3 spans 16 residues. Germline V lookup: CDR1 MNHEY, CDR2 SMNVEV (reference sequence). The CDR3 sequence: CASSPLSGGGTGELFF. The CDR3 DNA reads TGTGCCAGCAGTCCCCTCAGCGGAGGGGGTACCGGGGAGCTGTTTTTT.

The genes are TRBV30 and TRBJ2-1, with 7 positions matching TRBD1. The CDR3 runs to 15 residues. Germline V lookup: CDR1 GTSNPN, CDR2 SVGIG (reference sequence). The V gene end was trimmed by 0 bases and the J gene end by 9 bases; junction bases not matched to a gene: 11. For the CDR3, the DNA is TGTGCCTGGAGTGTACTCGGGACAGCTATACCTGAGCAGTTCTTC. This gives the protein CAWSVLGTAIPEQFF.

This chain links TRBV19 with TRBJ2-7; D is ambiguous. Germline V gene sequence: CDR1 LNHDA, CDR2 SQIVND (reference sequence). The CDR3 sequence is 15 residues long. Trimming shortened V by 6 bases and J by 1 base, and 16 bases separated the two germline ends. The CDR3 DNA reads TGTGCCAGTAGACCGGGCAGTACTGATTCCTACGAGCAGTACTTC. This sequence encodes CASRPGSTDSYEQYF. Supplemented by reference TRBV19 and TRBJ2-7, the full variable domain reads DGGITQSPKYLFRKEGQNVTLSCEQNLNHDAMYWYRQDPGQGLRLIYYSQIVNDFQKGDIAEGYSVSREKKESFPLTVTSAQKNPTAFYLCASRPGSTDSYEQYFGPGTRLTVT.

The J gene is TRBJ2-1, the V gene TRBV13, with 7 bases lining up with TRBD1. CDR3 size: 14 residues. With V trimmed by 2 bases and J by 4 bases, 2 bases remained unmatched. Germline V CDR1 and CDR2: PRHDT, FYEKMQ (reference sequence). In DNA, the CDR3 is TGTGCCAGCAGCTTAAGGGGGCCTTACAATGAGCAGTTCTTC. Translation: CASSLRGPYNEQFF.

This sequence joins TRBV19 and TRBJ1-5; D not resolved. The CDR3 is 16 amino acids. Germline V gives CDR1 LNHDA, CDR2 SQIVND (reference sequence). V was cut by 1 base and J by 0 bases, with 10 bases left in between. This CDR3 reads CASSIGLPYSNQPQHF. The CDR3 DNA sequence: TGTGCCAGTAGTATAGGTTTACCGTATAGCAATCAGCCCCAGCATTTT.

This chain uses TRBV27 with TRBJ2-1; D ambiguous. V was shortened by 0 bases and J by 7 bases, with 10 bases between the two germline ends. Germline loops: CDR1 MNHEY, CDR2 SMNVEV (reference sequence). This CDR3 has 14 residues. Written as DNA, the CDR3 is TGTGCCAGCAGTTTATCCGGACCCAAGAATGAGCAGTTCTTC. Its protein product is CASSLSGPKNEQFF.

V is TRBV9 and J is TRBJ2-1; the match to TRBD2 covers 7 bases. V lost 4 bases to trimming and J lost 3 bases; unmatched junction nucleotides: 4. The CDR3 has 14 amino acids. Germline CDR1 SGDLS, CDR2 YYNGEE. In DNA, the CDR3 is TGTGCCAGCAGCCCCGGGACTAACTACAATGAGCAGTTCTTC. As protein: CASSPGTNYNEQFF.

The chain links TRBV11-2 to TRBJ2-7; unclear D gene. The CDR3 has 12 residues. Germline CDR1 is SGHAT and CDR2 is FQNNGV. The V end lost 7 bases, the J end lost 1 base, and 8 bases lay between the germline ends. CDR3 sequence: CASTALSYEQYF. In DNA, the CDR3 is TGTGCCAGCACGGCCCTTTCCTACGAGCAGTACTTC.

This chain links TRBV27 with TRBJ1-1; D is possibly TRBD1 (5 bases). The germline CDR1 and CDR2 sequences are MNHEY and SMNVEV (reference sequence). The CDR3 totals 14 residues. The V gene lost 3 bases and the J gene lost 9 bases, with 17 bases spanning the gap. CDR3 DNA sequence: TGTGCCAGCAGTTTTGGGAGCCTGGGGACCAAAGCTTTCTTT. Its translation is CASSFGSLGTKAFF.

Sample share makes this clone medium-sized. The chain recombines TRBV7-9 with TRBJ1-1; D is unclear. CDR1 is SEHNR, CDR2 FQNEAQ, per germline (reference sequence). There are 15 residues in the CDR3. V was shortened by 5 bases and J by 5 bases, with 18 bases between the two germline ends. CDR3 sequence (DNA): TGTGCCAGCAGCCCTTCCGGGAAGAGGAGGACTGAAGCTTTCTTT. Its protein is CASSPSGKRRTEAFF. The variable domain in full, completed from reference TRBV7-9 and TRBJ1-1, reads DTGVSQNPRHKITKRGQNVTFRCDPISEHNRLYWYRQTLGQGPEFLTYFQNEAQLEKSRLLSDRFSAERPKGSFSTLEIQRTEQGDSAMYLCASSPSGKRRTEAFFGQGTRLTVV.

This clone turned up a few times. CDR3: CASGNVPGLVPGELFF. As DNA, the CDR3 is TGTGCTAGTGGTAACGTCCCGGGACTAGTACCCGGGGAGCTGTTTTTT. V usage is TRBV12-5 and J usage is TRBJ2-2; 8 bases are a match to TRBD2. The V gene's germline CDR1 is LGHNT and CDR2 FRNRAP. Losses at the gene ends were 5 bases for V and 6 bases for J; bases not matched to a gene: 11. The CDR3 length is 16 residues.

This clone was recorded only once. The chain is built from TRBV2 and TRBJ2-3, with TRBD1 matching over 8 bases. The CDR3 is 17 amino acids. V dropped 3 bases and J dropped 0; count of bases not matched to a gene: 8. Germline lookup yields CDR1 SNHLY and CDR2 FYNNEI. The CDR3 spells CASSDSPGQESTDTQYF. In DNA, the CDR3 is TGTGCCAGCAGTGACTCGCCGGGACAGGAGAGCACAGATACGCAGTATTTT.

Comment on this clone: Other nucleotide sequences in the sample specify the same CDR3. V and J are TRBV7-9 and TRBJ2-7; D unclear. V lost 3 bases, J lost 1 base, and 7 bases lay in between. Looked up from germline, CDR1 is SEHNR and CDR2 is FQNEAQ (reference sequence). The CDR3 is made up of 13 amino acids. The CDR3 loop is CASSFPGSYEQYF. Here the CDR3 DNA reads TGTGCCAGCAGCTTCCCCGGATCCTACGAGCAGTACTTC.

The genes are TRBV6-5 and TRBJ2-7; possible D gene TRBD1, 6 bases. Germline assignment: CDR1 MNHEY and CDR2 SVGAGI. The germline V and J ends were trimmed by 7 bases and 2 bases, with 15 bases remaining between them. This CDR3 region has 14 residues. CDR3 in DNA: TGTGCCAGCATACAGGGCCCCGTCGCCTACGAGCAGTACTTC. As protein: CASIQGPVAYEQYF.

The chain has TRBV13 and TRBJ2-6; 8 bases are a match to TRBD1. J lost 0 bases, V lost 6 bases, and 7 bases had no gene match. The CDR3 covers 17 residues. CDR1 PRHDT and CDR2 FYEKMQ come from the germline V gene (reference sequence). CDR3 region: CASSPGQALSGANVLTF. CDR3 in DNA: TGTGCCAGCAGTCCGGGACAGGCGCTCTCTGGGGCCAACGTCCTGACTTTC.